These 5 T cell receptor beta chains were all obtained from the same sample, sequenced in a study of PD-1 blockade in mismatch repair-deficient tumors. Antigen specificity for these receptors is unknown. The time point denotes: roughly ten-day in vitro stimulation with candidate neoantigen peptide 3. Sequencing used immunoSEQ multiplex PCR; TCRdb keeps in-frame clones, though not all of them. The sample holds 10,000 or so clones, 75% to 95% seen once. The material was cells cultured in vitro, obtained from a patient treated with pembrolizumab. The receptors were gathered from an adult with mismatch repair-deficient cancer.

The table lists this clone with a count of one. The chain has TRBV5-1 and TRBJ2-3; 7 bases are shared with TRBD2. The CDR3 is 15 amino acids. The germline CDR1 and CDR2 sequences are SGHRS and YFSETQ. V dropped 2 bases and J dropped 5; count of bases not matched to a gene: 8. The CDR3 DNA reads TGCGCCAGCAGCTTCAGTGGGAGGGAGGGAGATACGCAGTATTTT. Its protein is CASSFSGREGDTQYF.

A single count supports this clone. The chain joins TRBV2 to TRBJ2-3; D gene unclear. The CDR3 spans 15 residues. Germline V gene lookup returns CDR1 SNHLY and CDR2 FYNNEI. V was trimmed by 6 bases and J by 2 bases, leaving 15 bases between them. CDR3 nucleotides: TGTGCCAGCAGGCAGGACCGACTCATCACAGATACGCAGTATTTT. Translating it yields CASRQDRLITDTQYF.

This clone was seen only once. The chain has TRBV9 and TRBJ2-1; 13 positions agree with TRBD2. Germline V gives CDR1 SGDLS, CDR2 YYNGEE. V dropped 0 bases and J dropped 11; count of bases not matched to a gene: 2. This CDR3 is built from 14 residues. CDR3 region: CASSVETSGRKQFF. CDR3 coding DNA: TGTGCCAGCAGCGTAGAGACTAGCGGGAGGAAGCAGTTCTTC.

The chain recombines TRBV6-6 with TRBJ2-7, with TRBD1 matching 9 bases. The V gene's germline CDR1 is MNHNY and CDR2 SVGAGI (reference sequence). The V segment lost 4 bases and the J segment 0 bases; nucleotides outside the gene matches: 7. CDR3 length equals 16 residues. The CDR3 here is CASSFLPGQGSYEQYF. CDR3 DNA: TGTGCCAGCAGTTTTCTTCCGGGACAGGGCTCCTACGAGCAGTACTTC.

The chain employs TRBV15 and TRBJ2-1, with D perhaps matching TRBD1 (6 bases). The V gene lost 3 bases and the J gene lost 4 bases, with 16 bases spanning the gap. CDR1 LNHNV and CDR2 YYDKDF come from the germline V gene (reference sequence). CDR3 length: 16 residues. The DNA of the CDR3 is TGTGCCACCAGCAGGCCGGACAGCGTCCTTTACAATGAGCAGTTCTTC. Amino acids: CATSRPDSVLYNEQFF. The variable domain in full, with the rest retrieved from reference TRBV15 and TRBJ2-1, is DAMVIQNPRYQVTQFGKPVTLSCSQTLNHNVMYWYQQKSSQAPKLLFHYYDKDFNNEADTPDNFQSRRPNTSFCFLDIRSPGLGDTAMYLCATSRPDSVLYNEQFFGPGTRLTVL.